The 24 T cell receptor beta chains reported below all come from one sample, sequenced in a study of blood T cells in healthy people across ages. Together with a sample-barcoded 5' primer, a J-beta primer mix was included in a second PCR lasting roughly 7 to 11 cycles. One entry per CDR3 protein results from TCRdb running MiXCR on the 5' RACE reads. The sample yields some 750,000 distinct CDR3 sequences, 22% seen once. Sequencing was carried out using blood. The receptors derive from a man between 65 and 80 years old in good health.

The chain carries TRBV29-1 and TRBJ2-5; weak D call: TRBD2 (6 bases). The J call may be mistaken, given a closer DNA end match to TRBJ2-1. Germline CDR1 reads SQVTM; CDR2 reads ANQGSEA. The CDR3 runs 18 residues. The chain's CDR3 is CSVQTWTSRGASLNEQFF. The CDR3 nucleotides read TGCAGCGTACAAACCTGGACGAGTCGCGGGGCTAGTTTGAATGAGCAGTTCTTC.

The chain couples TRBV29-1 to TRBJ2-3; 14 nucleotides align to TRBD2. Germline V gives CDR1 SQVTM, CDR2 ANQGSEA. The CDR3 has 11 amino acids. V trimming: 5 bases; J trimming: 15 bases; junction bases outside the gene matches: 4. The CDR3 coding sequence is TGCAGCGTTCATGGACTAGCGGGAGGTTATTTT. Translation: CSVHGLAGGYF.

The chain combines TRBV12-3 or TRBV12-4 with TRBJ2-5; D possibly corresponds to TRBD1 (6 bases). This CDR3 comprises 13 residues. Trimming removed 7 bases from V and 11 bases from J, with 20 bases in between. CDR3 amino acids: CASTGQIEGEQYF. For the CDR3, the DNA is TGTGCCAGCACCGGACAGATCGAAGGAGAGCAGTACTTC.

The V and J genes are TRBV12-3 or TRBV12-4 and TRBJ2-5; 7 positions agree with TRBD1. The CDR3 contains 16 residues. Trimming removed 6 bases from V and 3 bases from J; junction bases left unmatched: 13. The CDR3 is CASSSQGPRIKETQYF. CDR3 DNA sequence: TGTGCCAGCAGCTCACAGGGGCCGAGAATAAAAGAGACCCAGTACTTC.

The V call is TRBV27, the J call TRBJ2-3; 9 bases map to TRBD2. From germline, CDR1 is MNHEY and CDR2 SMNVEV (reference sequence). V lost 0 bases, J lost 5 bases, and 12 bases stayed unmatched. The CDR3 spans 18 residues. DNA for the CDR3: TGTGCCAGCAGTTTATCGAGAATAGCGGGAGCCCTCCAAGATACGCAGTATTTT. This translates into CASSLSRIAGALQDTQYF.

This clonotype was recorded a few times. V is TRBV12-3 or TRBV12-4 and J is TRBJ2-1; 8 bases match TRBD2. Gene TRBJ2-5 matches the end of the DNA better, so the J call may be wrong. The CDR3 covers 14 residues. The CDR3 loop is CASSSGLVAETQYF. The CDR3 DNA reads TGTGCCAGCAGTTCGGGACTAGTGGCGGAGACCCAGTACTTC.

The CDR3 region has the DNA TGTGCCAGCAGCACCCGGGCCGCAAGTTCACCCCTCCACTTT. It yields the protein CASSTRAASSPLHF. This sequence joins TRBV9 and TRBJ1-6; no definite D call. This CDR3 spans 14 amino acids. The V end was cut by 4 bases, the J end by 9 bases, with 14 bases between. Germline V gene data show CDR1 as SGDLS and CDR2 as YYNGEE.

The chain links TRBV10-3 to TRBJ1-1; D ambiguous. CDR1 is ENHRY and CDR2 is SYGVKD in the germline V gene. This CDR3 is built from 11 residues. The V and J ends lost 6 bases and 13 bases respectively, with 15 bases between them. The DNA of the CDR3 is TGTGCCATCAGAACCGACGGGCCTGTTTTCTTT. This encodes CAIRTDGPVFF.

The chain is built from TRBV5-8 and TRBJ2-1, with TRBD1 as a possible D gene (5 bases). From germline, CDR1 is SGHTS and CDR2 YDEGEE. This CDR3 is 16 amino acids long. Trimming cost V 4 bases and J 8 bases, with 22 bases left between them. CDR3 DNA: TGTGCCAGCAGCCAAACCGGGCAGGGCTGGTATTATGAGCAGTTCTTC. This gives the protein CASSQTGQGWYYEQFF. The full variable domain, with the rest looked up from reference TRBV5-8 and TRBJ2-1, is EAGVTQSPTHLIKTRGQQATLRCSPISGHTSVYWYQQALGLGLQFLLWYDEGEERNRGNFPPRFSGRQFPNYSSELNVNALELEDSALYLCASSQTGQGWYYEQFFGPGTRLTVL.

The J gene is TRBJ2-1, the V gene TRBV3-1; 9 bases match TRBD2. The V segment lost 0 bases and the J segment 4 bases; nucleotides outside the gene matches: 1. The CDR3 runs to 15 residues. Germline V lookup: CDR1 LGHDT, CDR2 YNNKEL (reference sequence). The CDR3, as DNA: TGTGCCAGCAGCCAAGAAGCGGGGGGATACAATGAGCAGTTCTTC. Translating it yields CASSQEAGGYNEQFF.

This chain uses TRBV5-6 with TRBJ2-3; no reliable D call. CDR3 size: 13 residues. V lost 0 bases and J lost 6, with 8 bases in between. In germline, CDR1 is SGHDT, CDR2 YYEEEE. The CDR3 reads CASSLDWLDTQYF. CDR3 bases: TGTGCCAGCAGCTTGGATTGGTTGGATACGCAGTATTTT.

This chain uses TRBV7-2 with TRBJ2-3; 7 bases agree with TRBD2. The germline V gene encodes CDR1 SGHTA and CDR2 FQGNSA. The junction had 4 bases not matched to a gene; V was cut back by 2 bases and J by 2 bases. This CDR3 has 15 amino acids. This CDR3 reads CASSLKRGTTDTQYF. The DNA for the CDR3 is TGTGCCAGCAGCTTAAAGCGGGGAACCACAGATACGCAGTATTTT. The full variable domain, in which reference TRBV7-2 and TRBJ2-3 provide the parts outside the CDR3, is GAGVSQSPSNKVTEKGKDVELRCDPISGHTALYWYRQSLGQGLEFLIYFQGNSAPDKSGLPSDRFSAERTGGSVSTLTIQRTQQEDSAVYLCASSLKRGTTDTQYFGPGTRLTVL.

This clonotype has a handful of counts. V usage is TRBV11-2 and J usage is TRBJ1-1; 9 bases are shared with TRBD1. V trimming: 1 base; J trimming: 2 bases; junction bases outside the gene matches: 8. Germline V lookup: CDR1 SGHAT, CDR2 FQNNGV. This CDR3 is 17 amino acids long. CDR3 amino acids: CASSLGAGTGKNTEAFF. The DNA for the CDR3 is TGTGCCAGCAGCTTAGGGGCCGGGACAGGGAAAAACACTGAAGCTTTCTTT.

The chain links TRBV5-1 to TRBJ2-3; 8 bases map to TRBD1. The CDR3 is 16 residues long. Germline V gene sequence: CDR1 SGHRS, CDR2 YFSETQ. J gave up 0 bases and V 1 base, and 4 bases lay outside the gene matches. Written as DNA, the CDR3 is TGCGCCAGCAGCTTGAATGGACAGGGAAGCACAGATACGCAGTATTTT. Its protein is CASSLNGQGSTDTQYF.

This clonotype was counted between two and nine times. The chain combines TRBV28 with TRBJ2-7; tentatively, D is TRBD1 or TRBD2 (7 bases each). The length of the CDR3 is 15 residues. CDR1 and CDR2 from the germline V gene are MDHEN and SYDVKM. V was cut by 6 bases and J by 2 bases, with 17 bases left in between. The CDR3 here is CASRSQGGGTYEQYF. In DNA, the CDR3 is TGTGCCAGCAGATCCCAGGGGGGAGGGACCTACGAGCAGTACTTC. The full variable domain, its missing parts supplied by reference TRBV28 and TRBJ2-7, is DVKVTQSSRYLVKRTGEKVFLECVQDMDHENMFWYRQDPGLGLRLIYFSYDVKMKEKGDIPEGYSVSREKKERFSLILESASTNQTSMYLCASRSQGGGTYEQYFGPGTRLTVT.

The chain links TRBV7-9 to TRBJ1-1; 8 nucleotides align to TRBD1. CDR3 length: 12 residues. In germline, CDR1 is SEHNR, CDR2 FQNEAQ (reference sequence). The junction had 4 bases not matched to a gene; V was cut back by 6 bases and J by 7 bases. The CDR3 is CASRRQGFEAFF. CDR3 sequence (DNA): TGTGCCAGCAGAAGACAGGGGTTTGAAGCTTTCTTT.

V and J are TRBV14 and TRBJ2-5, with D unresolved. Judging by the DNA end, TRBJ2-1 fits better; the J call may be wrong. This CDR3 region has 13 residues. Germline V lookup: CDR1 SGHDN, CDR2 FVKESK. In nucleotides, the CDR3 is TGTGCCAGCAGCCAAGAGGTTGAATCTGAGCAGTTCTTC. This translates into CASSQEVESEQFF.

This clonotype has a single count. The V and J genes are TRBV29-1 and TRBJ2-3, with 13 bases lining up with TRBD2. This CDR3 comprises 16 residues. Losses at the gene ends were 6 bases for V and 1 base for J; bases not matched to a gene: 7. Looked up from germline, CDR1 is SQVTM and CDR2 is ANQGSEA. The CDR3 here is CSVTGTSGIGTDTQYF. Here the CDR3 DNA reads TGCAGCGTAACCGGGACTAGCGGGATTGGCACAGATACGCAGTATTTT.

This clonotype was picked up a small number of times. This chain joins TRBV29-1 and TRBJ2-3; D not resolved. This CDR3 is 12 amino acids long. V lost 4 bases and J lost 5, with 10 bases in between. CDR1 SQVTM and CDR2 ANQGSEA come from the germline V gene. The CDR3 reads CSVVGPGDTQYF. The CDR3 DNA sequence: TGCAGCGTTGTTGGGCCGGGAGATACGCAGTATTTT.

The chain employs TRBV5-1 and TRBJ1-4; D ambiguous. Germline CDR1 reads SGHRS; CDR2 reads YFSETQ. V lost 0 bases and J lost 0, with 9 bases in between. There are 16 residues in the CDR3. CDR3 DNA sequence: TGCGCCAGCAGCTTGGGTCCGAGTGCAACTAATGAAAAACTGTTTTTT. Protein product: CASSLGPSATNEKLFF.

V and J are TRBV5-1 and TRBJ2-1; TRBD1 agrees at 11 bases. With V trimmed by 6 bases and J by 12 bases, 11 bases remained unmatched. The CDR3 is made up of 14 amino acids. Germline-derived CDR1 and CDR2 are SGHRS and YFSETQ. The DNA for the CDR3 is TGCGCCAGCAAAGGGGACAGGGGGTCTTTCAGGCAGTTCTTC. Translating it yields CASKGDRGSFRQFF.

This clonotype was seen more than once but under ten times. The genes are TRBV12-5 and TRBJ1-4; D is unresolved. Germline lookup yields CDR1 LGHNT and CDR2 FRNRAP. Trimming took 1 base from V and 0 from J, leaving 9 bases between them. CDR3 length: 16 amino acids. The CDR3 bases are TGTGCTAGTGGTTTGGCAGGAGTTGCAACTAATGAAAAACTGTTTTTT. It encodes CASGLAGVATNEKLFF.

J is TRBJ2-1 and V is TRBV20-1, with D possibly being TRBD2 (5 bases). V was clipped by 4 bases and J by 10 bases, with 8 bases between them. CDR3 length: 10 amino acids. Germline loops: CDR1 DFQATT, CDR2 SNEGSKA (reference sequence). CDR3: CSANSEEQFF. The CDR3 nucleotides are TGCAGTGCTAATAGCGAGGAGCAGTTCTTC.

As concerns this clonotype: The CDR3 end shows no conserved phenylalanine or tryptophan, and so a read error is likely. The V gene is TRBV2, the J gene TRBJ2-5; 12 nucleotides match TRBD2. The DNA end is a closer match to TRBJ2-1, so the J assignment may be wrong. Germline V gene lookup returns CDR1 SNHLY and CDR2 FYNNEI. The CDR3 extends over 16 amino acids. CDR3 bases: TGTGCCAGCAGTGAACCACTAGCGGGGGGTGGTGGTGAGCAGTTCGTC. As protein: CASSEPLAGGGGEQFV.